The 16 T cell receptor beta chains below come from one sample, sequenced in a study of shared clonotypes between healthy human individuals. Clones were sequenced by immunoSEQ multiplex PCR, and TCRdb holds only the in-frame ones, with some missing. The sample yields approximately 350,000 clones, 74% seen once. The source material was memory CD4+ T cells sorted from blood. This sample's subset: CD45RA-negative fraction. The receptor set was obtained from a man aged 25-45 years in good health.

This clone appeared a few times. This chain uses TRBV18 with TRBJ2-7; D is unclear. Trimming took off 2 bases at V and 4 bases at J, with 12 bases between the two ends. Germline CDR1 and CDR2: KGHSH and LQKENI. This CDR3 is built from 14 residues. The CDR3 here is CASSPNHRGYEQYF. The CDR3 DNA follows: TGTGCCAGCTCACCAAACCACCGTGGGTACGAGCAGTACTTC.

The chain has TRBV6-1 and TRBJ2-7; the match to TRBD1 covers 7 bases. The CDR3 consists of 12 residues. Trimming took 10 bases from V and 4 from J; bases not matched to a gene: 7. Per the germline V gene, CDR1 is MNHNS and CDR2 is SASEGT. Written as DNA, the CDR3 is TGTGCCACCACGGGACAGCTTTACGAGCAGTACTTC. This sequence encodes CATTGQLYEQYF.

This clone was picked up one time. The V call is TRBV19, the J call TRBJ1-4; D may be TRBD1 (6 bases). Per the germline V gene, CDR1 is LNHDA and CDR2 is SQIVND (reference sequence). CDR3 size: 14 residues. Trimming pared 2 bases from V and 4 bases from J, leaving 8 bases between. The CDR3, as DNA: TGTGCCAGTAGTATAACAGGGAGTAATGAAAAACTGTTTTTT. It specifies CASSITGSNEKLFF.

The genes are TRBV6-9 and TRBJ1-2; the match to TRBD1 covers 7 bases. With 3 bases clipped from V and 6 bases from J, the junction kept 10 bases outside the gene matches. This CDR3 has 15 residues. The V gene's germline CDR1 is MNHGY and CDR2 SVAAGI. The CDR3 DNA reads TGTGCCAGCAGTTACGAGGGACAGCCCGTAAATGGCTACACCTTC. Translated: CASSYEGQPVNGYTF.

V is TRBV7-8 and J is TRBJ1-1; 7 positions match TRBD1. Germline V gene data show CDR1 as SGHVS and CDR2 as FQNEAQ. V lost 5 bases and J lost 5; bases outside the gene matches: 5. The CDR3 sequence is 13 residues long. The CDR3 DNA reads as TGTGCCAGCAGCCTAATACAGGGGACTGAAGCTTTCTTT. Translation: CASSLIQGTEAFF.

The chain recombines TRBV19 with TRBJ2-1, with 13 positions matching TRBD2. The CDR3 is 15 amino acids. The germline CDR1 and CDR2 sequences are LNHDA and SQIVND (reference sequence). The J segment lost 10 bases and the V segment lost 5 bases, leaving 8 bases of the junction unmatched. In nucleotides, the CDR3 is TGTGCCAGTAGTCCTCGACTAGCGGGAGGTGGGGAGCAGTTCTTC. Translated, it gives CASSPRLAGGGEQFF.

This chain joins TRBV6-1 and TRBJ1-2; D unclear. V shed 1 base and J shed 4 bases, with 7 bases lying between them. The CDR3 extends over 13 amino acids. Germline loops: CDR1 MNHNS, CDR2 SASEGT. The CDR3 is CASSEVPGYGYTF. DNA of the CDR3: TGTGCCAGCAGTGAAGTACCAGGCTATGGCTACACCTTC.

A few counts support this clone. CDR3 amino acids: CASSEARAGVTDTQYF. CDR3 bases: TGCGCCAGCAGTGAGGCTCGAGCGGGAGTTACAGATACGCAGTATTTT. This chain links TRBV10-1 with TRBJ2-3, with 8 positions matching TRBD2. This CDR3 spans 16 amino acids. Germline V gives CDR1 WNHNN, CDR2 SYGVQD (reference sequence). The J segment lost 3 bases and the V segment lost 2 bases, leaving 7 bases of the junction unmatched.

This clone was recorded once. V usage is TRBV5-4 and J usage is TRBJ2-1; TRBD2 matches at 13 bases. Germline V gene lookup returns CDR1 SGHNT and CDR2 YYREEE (reference sequence). V lost 2 bases, J lost 7 bases, and 3 bases stayed unmatched. The length of the CDR3 is 15 residues. CDR3 nucleotides: TGTGCCAGCAGCTTACTAGCGGGAGGGCAGAATGAGCAGTTCTTC. It is translated as CASSLLAGGQNEQFF.

V usage is TRBV10-1 and J usage is TRBJ2-2; D remains unclear. Looked up from germline, CDR1 is WNHNN and CDR2 is SYGVQD (reference sequence). The CDR3 is 12 amino acids. V shed 6 bases and J shed 3 bases, with 5 bases lying between them. In DNA form, the CDR3 reads TGCGCCAGCAGAGAGGACACCGGGGAGCTGTTTTTT. Amino acids: CASREDTGELFF.

Points on this clone: The germline gene is not matched at one end of the junction; a read error may be the cause. Other DNA sequences in the sample encode the same CDR3. V is TRBV6-5 and J is TRBJ2-3, with 8 nucleotides matching TRBD1. This CDR3 is 13 amino acids long. Germline V gives CDR1 MNHEY, CDR2 SVGAGI. DNA of the CDR3: TGTGCCAGCAGTTATTCGAGCCAGGGGGCTGCTTTTTTT. Encoded protein: CASSYSSQGAAFF.

The rearrangement links TRBV30 to TRBJ1-2; weak D call: TRBD1 (5 bases). CDR3 length: 13 residues. V was clipped by 3 bases and J by 4 bases, with 12 bases between them. Germline-derived CDR1 and CDR2 are GTSNPN and SVGIG (reference sequence). CDR3: CAWRDIISYGYTF. The CDR3 coding sequence is TGTGCCTGGAGGGACATTATTAGCTATGGCTACACCTTC.

This clone was seen only a few times. The V and J genes are TRBV28 and TRBJ1-5, with D unresolved. Trimming took off 8 bases at V and 2 bases at J, with 13 bases between the two ends. This CDR3 is built from 14 residues. Germline values: CDR1 MDHEN, CDR2 SYDVKM. The CDR3 DNA is TGTGCCAGCGCTTCCCCACTGGGCAATCAGCCCCAGCATTTT. Translation gives CASASPLGNQPQHF.

Details on this clone: A read error is possible here, since a much larger clone lies one base away. Other DNA sequences of this sample code for an identical CDR3. The chain combines TRBV5-1 with TRBJ1-3; 9 nucleotides match TRBD1. In germline, CDR1 is SGHRS, CDR2 YFSETQ. The CDR3 length is 17 residues. The CDR3 loop is CASSPGTGSVPGNTIYF. In nucleotides, the CDR3 is TGTGCCAGCAGCCCCGGGACAGGGTCTGTCCCTGGAAACACCATATATTTT.

CDR3 amino acids: CASSFEGTKYSNQPQHF. DNA for the CDR3: TGTGCCAGCAGTTTCGAGGGGACAAAATATAGCAATCAGCCCCAGCATTTT. The chain carries TRBV28 and TRBJ1-5, with D possibly TRBD1 on 6 matching bases. Trimming took off 3 bases at V and 0 bases at J, with 15 bases between the two ends. CDR1 is MDHEN and CDR2 is SYDVKM in the germline V gene. CDR3 size: 17 residues.

This clone was recorded a few times. The chain employs TRBV7-3 and TRBJ2-3, with 9 positions matching TRBD2. The CDR3 length is 16 residues. V gave up 5 bases and J gave up 2 bases; unmatched junction bases: 8. Germline V CDR1 and CDR2: SGHTA, FQGTGA. Here the CDR3 DNA reads TGTGCCAGCAGCCGAACGGCGGGGGGGATCACAGATACGCAGTATTTT. Translation gives CASSRTAGGITDTQYF.